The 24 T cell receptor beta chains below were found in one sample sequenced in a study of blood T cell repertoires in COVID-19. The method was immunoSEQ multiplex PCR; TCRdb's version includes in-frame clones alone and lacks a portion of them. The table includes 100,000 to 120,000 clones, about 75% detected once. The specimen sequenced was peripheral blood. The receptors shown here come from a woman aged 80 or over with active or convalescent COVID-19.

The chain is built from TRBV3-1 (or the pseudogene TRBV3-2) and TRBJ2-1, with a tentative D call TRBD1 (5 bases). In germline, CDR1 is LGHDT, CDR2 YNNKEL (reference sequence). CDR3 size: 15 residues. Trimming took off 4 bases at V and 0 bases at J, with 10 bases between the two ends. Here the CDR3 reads CASSPTVSSYNEQFF. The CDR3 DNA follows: TGTGCCAGCAGCCCGACAGTTTCCTCCTACAATGAGCAGTTCTTC.

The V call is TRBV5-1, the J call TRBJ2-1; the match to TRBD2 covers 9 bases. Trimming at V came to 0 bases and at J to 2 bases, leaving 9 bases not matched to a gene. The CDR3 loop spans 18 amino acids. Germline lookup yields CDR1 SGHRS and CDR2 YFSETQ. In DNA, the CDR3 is TGCGCCAGCAGCTTGGTACCCTCCCCTAGCGGGACCTACAATGAGCAGTTCTTC. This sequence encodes CASSLVPSPSGTYNEQFF.

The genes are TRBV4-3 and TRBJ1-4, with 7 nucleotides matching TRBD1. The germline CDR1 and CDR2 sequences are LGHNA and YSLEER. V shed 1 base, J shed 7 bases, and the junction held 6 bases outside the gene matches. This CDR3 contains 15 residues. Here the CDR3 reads CASSQGQGWGEKLFF. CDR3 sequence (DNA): TGCGCCAGCAGCCAAGGACAGGGCTGGGGTGAAAAACTGTTTTTT.

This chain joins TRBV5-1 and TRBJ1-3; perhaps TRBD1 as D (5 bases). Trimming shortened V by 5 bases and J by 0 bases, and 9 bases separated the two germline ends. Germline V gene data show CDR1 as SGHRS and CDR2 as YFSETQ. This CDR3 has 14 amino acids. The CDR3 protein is CASRGAASGNTIYF. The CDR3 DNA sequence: TGCGCCAGCAGAGGGGCAGCCTCTGGAAACACCATATATTTT.

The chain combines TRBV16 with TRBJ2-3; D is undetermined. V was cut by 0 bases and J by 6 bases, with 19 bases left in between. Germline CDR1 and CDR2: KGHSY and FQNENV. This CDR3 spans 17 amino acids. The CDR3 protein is CASSQSIFVTFRDTQYF. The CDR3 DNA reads TGTGCCAGCAGCCAATCCATCTTCGTCACCTTCAGGGATACGCAGTATTTT.

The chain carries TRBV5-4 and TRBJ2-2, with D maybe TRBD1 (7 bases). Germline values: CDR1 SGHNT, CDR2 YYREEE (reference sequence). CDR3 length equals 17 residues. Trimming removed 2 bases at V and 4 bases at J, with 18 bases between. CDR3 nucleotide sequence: TGTGCCAGCAGCTTCCCCTCAGGGGGGTCTTTCACCGGGGAGCTGTTTTTT. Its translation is CASSFPSGGSFTGELFF.

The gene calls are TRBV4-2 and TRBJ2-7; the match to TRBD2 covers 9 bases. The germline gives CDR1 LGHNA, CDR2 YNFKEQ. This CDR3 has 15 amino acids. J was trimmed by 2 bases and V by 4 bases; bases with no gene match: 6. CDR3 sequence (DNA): TGTGCCAGCAGCCGCCGACTAGCGGACCCCTACGAGCAGTACTTC. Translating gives CASSRRLADPYEQYF.

CDR3 amino acids: CASSFSDTEAFF. The CDR3 DNA is TGTGCCAGCAGTTTTTCGGACACTGAAGCTTTCTTT. The gene calls are TRBV28 and TRBJ1-1; D is ambiguous. The CDR3 length is 12 residues. The germline V gene has CDR1 MDHEN and CDR2 SYDVKM. V lost 3 bases, J lost 3 bases, and 5 bases lay in between.

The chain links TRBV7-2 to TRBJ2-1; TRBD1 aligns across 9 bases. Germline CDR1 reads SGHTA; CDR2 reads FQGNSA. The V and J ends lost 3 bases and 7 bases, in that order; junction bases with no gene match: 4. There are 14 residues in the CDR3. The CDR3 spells CASSFIQGANEQFF. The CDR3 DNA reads TGTGCCAGCAGCTTCATACAGGGGGCGAATGAGCAGTTCTTC.

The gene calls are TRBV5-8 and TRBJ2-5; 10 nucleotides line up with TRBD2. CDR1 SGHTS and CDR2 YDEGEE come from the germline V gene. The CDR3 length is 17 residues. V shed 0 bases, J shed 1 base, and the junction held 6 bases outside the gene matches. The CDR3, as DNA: TGTGCCAGCAGCTTGGTCGTGGCTAGCGGGAGCCAAGAGACCCAGTACTTC. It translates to CASSLVVASGSQETQYF.

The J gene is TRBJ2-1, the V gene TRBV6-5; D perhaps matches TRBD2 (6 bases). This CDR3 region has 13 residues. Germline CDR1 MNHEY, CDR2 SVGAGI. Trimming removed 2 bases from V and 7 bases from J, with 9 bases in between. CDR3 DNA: TGTGCCAGCAGTTACCCTAGCGTTAATGAGCAGTTCTTC. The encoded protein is CASSYPSVNEQFF.

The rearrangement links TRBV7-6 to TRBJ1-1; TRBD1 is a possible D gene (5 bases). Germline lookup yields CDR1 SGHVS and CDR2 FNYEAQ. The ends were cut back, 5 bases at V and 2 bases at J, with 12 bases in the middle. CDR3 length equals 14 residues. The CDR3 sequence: CASSPLTANTEAFF. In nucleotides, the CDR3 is TGTGCCAGCAGCCCCTTGACAGCCAACACTGAAGCTTTCTTT.

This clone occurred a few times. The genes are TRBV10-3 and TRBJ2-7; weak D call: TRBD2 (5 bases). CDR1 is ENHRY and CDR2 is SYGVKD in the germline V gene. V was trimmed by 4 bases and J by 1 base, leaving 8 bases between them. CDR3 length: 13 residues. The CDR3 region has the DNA TGTGCCATCAGTGCCGGGAAATCCTACGAGCAGTACTTC. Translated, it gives CAISAGKSYEQYF.

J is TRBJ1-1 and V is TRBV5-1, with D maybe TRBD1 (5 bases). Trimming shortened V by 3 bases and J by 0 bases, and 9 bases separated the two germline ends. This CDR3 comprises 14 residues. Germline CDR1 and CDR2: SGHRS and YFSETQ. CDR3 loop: CASSSGELNTEAFF. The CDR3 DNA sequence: TGCGCCAGCAGCTCGGGGGAGTTGAACACTGAAGCTTTCTTT.

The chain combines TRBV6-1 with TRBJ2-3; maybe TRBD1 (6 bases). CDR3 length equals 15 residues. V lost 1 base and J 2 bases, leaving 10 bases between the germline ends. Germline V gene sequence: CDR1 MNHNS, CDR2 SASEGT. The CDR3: CASSEGQVITDTQYF. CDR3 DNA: TGTGCCAGCAGTGAAGGACAGGTAATCACAGATACGCAGTATTTT.

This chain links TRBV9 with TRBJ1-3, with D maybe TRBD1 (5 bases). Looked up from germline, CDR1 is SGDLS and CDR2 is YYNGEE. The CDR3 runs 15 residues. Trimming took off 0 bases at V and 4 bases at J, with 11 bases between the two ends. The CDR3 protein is CASSVEGVRGNTIYF. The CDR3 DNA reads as TGTGCCAGCAGCGTAGAAGGGGTCCGGGGAAACACCATATATTTT.

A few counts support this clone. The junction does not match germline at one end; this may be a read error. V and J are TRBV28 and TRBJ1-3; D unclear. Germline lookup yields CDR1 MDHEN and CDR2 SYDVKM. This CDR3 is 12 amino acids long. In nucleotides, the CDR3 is TGTGCCAGCAGCGAAGCTGGTAACACCATATATTTT. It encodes CASSEAGNTIYF.

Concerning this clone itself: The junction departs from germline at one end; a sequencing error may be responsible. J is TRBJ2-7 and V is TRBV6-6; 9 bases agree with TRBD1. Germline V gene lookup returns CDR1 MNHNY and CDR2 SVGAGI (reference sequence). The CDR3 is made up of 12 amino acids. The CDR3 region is CASSSSGTGKRF. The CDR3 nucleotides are TGTGCCAGCAGTTCCTCCGGGACAGGGAAGAGGTTC.

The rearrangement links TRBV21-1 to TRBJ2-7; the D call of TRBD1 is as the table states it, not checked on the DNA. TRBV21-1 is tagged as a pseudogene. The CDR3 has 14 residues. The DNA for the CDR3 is TGTGCCAGCAGCATCCGGGACAGGGGATACGAGCAGTACTTC. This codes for CASSIRDRGYEQYF.

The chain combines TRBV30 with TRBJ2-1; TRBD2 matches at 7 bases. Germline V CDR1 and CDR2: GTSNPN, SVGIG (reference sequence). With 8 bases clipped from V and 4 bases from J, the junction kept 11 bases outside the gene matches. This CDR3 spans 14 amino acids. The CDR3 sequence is CAHESKREYNEQFF. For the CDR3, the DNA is TGTGCCCACGAAAGTAAGCGGGAATACAATGAGCAGTTCTTC. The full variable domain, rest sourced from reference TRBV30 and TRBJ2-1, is SQTIHQWPATLVQPVGSPLSLECTVEGTSNPNLYWYRQAAGRGLQLLFYSVGIGQISSEVPQNLSASRPQDRQFILSSKKLLLSDSGFYLCAHESKREYNEQFFGPGTRLTVL.

In nucleotides, the CDR3 is TGTGCCAGTAGACAGGGCCACACAGATACGCAGTATTTT. Translating gives CASRQGHTDTQYF. J is TRBJ2-3 and V is TRBV6-5; the match to TRBD1 covers 7 bases. Germline CDR1 reads MNHEY; CDR2 reads SVGAGI. CDR3 length: 13 residues. V trimming: 9 bases; J trimming: 2 bases; junction bases outside the gene matches: 5.

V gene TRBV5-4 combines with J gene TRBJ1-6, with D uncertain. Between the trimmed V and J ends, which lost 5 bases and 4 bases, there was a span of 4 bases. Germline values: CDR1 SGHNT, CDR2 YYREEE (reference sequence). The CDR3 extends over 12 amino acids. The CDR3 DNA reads TGTGCCAGCAGACAATATAATTCACCCCTCCACTTT. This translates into CASRQYNSPLHF.

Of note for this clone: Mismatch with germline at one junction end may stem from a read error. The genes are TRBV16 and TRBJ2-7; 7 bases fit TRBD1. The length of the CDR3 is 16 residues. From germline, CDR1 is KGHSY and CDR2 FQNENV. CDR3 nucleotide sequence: TGTGCCAGCAGCCAATACGGGACAGTGGACGACTTACGATCTATCTTC. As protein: CASSQYGTVDDLRSIF. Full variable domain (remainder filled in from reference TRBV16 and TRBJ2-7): GEEVAQTPKHLVRGEGQKAKLYCAPIKGHSYVFWYQQVLKNEFKFLISFQNENVFDETGMPKERFSAKCLPNSPCSLEIQATKLEDSAVYFCASSQYGTVDDLRSIFGPGTRLTVT.

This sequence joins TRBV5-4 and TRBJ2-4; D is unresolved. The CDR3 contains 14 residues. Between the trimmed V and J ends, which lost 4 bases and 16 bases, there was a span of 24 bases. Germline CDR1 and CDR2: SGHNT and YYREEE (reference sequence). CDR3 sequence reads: CASSPPRTEFFLYF. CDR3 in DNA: TGTGCCAGCAGCCCACCACGAACCGAGTTCTTCTTATACTTC.